Listed below are T cell receptor beta chains from one sample, sequenced in a study of cytomegalovirus exposure and HLA in healthy donors. Method: immunoSEQ multiplex PCR; TCRdb's copy keeps in-frame clones and lacks some. The data show approximately 150,000 clones, about 89% seen once. Sequenced material: PBMCs. These receptors were taken from a woman in her late teens or twenties in good health and CMV-seropositive. The CDR3 runs from the conserved cysteine through the conserved F or W. The order of the fields is CDR3 DNA, CDR3 protein, clone size, V gene, J gene, D gene. The D gene is left open where the match is weak. Size is omitted from some rows. Given values are once, few, many or a class for expanded clones.

CDR3nt: TGTGCCAGCATCTCGACAGGGGCTTACAATCAGCCCCAGCATTTT
CDR3aa: CASISTGAYNQPQHF
abundance: .
v_gene: TRBV6-1
j_gene: TRBJ1-5
d_gene: TRBD1

CDR3nt: TGTGCCAGCTCACCACCCACACAGGGCTATGGCTACACCTTC
CDR3aa: CASSPPTQGYGYTF
abundance: .
v_gene: TRBV18
j_gene: TRBJ1-2
d_gene: .

CDR3nt: TGCAGCGTTGAAGGTTCCAGGGGGGCTTTCTTT
CDR3aa: CSVEGSRGAFF
abundance: .
v_gene: TRBV29-1
j_gene: TRBJ1-1
d_gene: TRBD1

CDR3nt: TGTGCCAGCAGTTTGACAGGCCCTTTGGGGGCCAACGTCCTGACTTTC
CDR3aa: CASSLTGPLGANVLTF
abundance: .
v_gene: TRBV11-2
j_gene: TRBJ2-6
d_gene: .

CDR3nt: TGTGCCAGCAGCTCCGACTTAAATCAGCCCCAGCATTTT
CDR3aa: CASSSDLNQPQHF
abundance: .
v_gene: TRBV7-7
j_gene: TRBJ1-5
d_gene: .

CDR3nt: TGCGCCAGCAGCCAAGAGGGACTATCCTACAATGAGCAGTTCTTC
CDR3aa: CASSQEGLSYNEQFF
abundance: .
v_gene: TRBV4-3
j_gene: TRBJ2-1
d_gene: TRBD2

CDR3nt: TGTGCCAGCAGCTTAGGTGTGACACCCTACGAGCAGTACTTC
CDR3aa: CASSLGVTPYEQYF
abundance: .
v_gene: TRBV7-9
j_gene: TRBJ2-7
d_gene: .

CDR3nt: TGTGCCAGCAGTAAAGGGACAGGGGATACCTACGAGCAGTACTTC
CDR3aa: CASSKGTGDTYEQYF
abundance: .
v_gene: TRBV9
j_gene: TRBJ2-7
d_gene: TRBD1

CDR3nt: TGTGCCAGCAGCCCTGACAGGGGAAGACGGGAGACCCAGTACTTC
CDR3aa: CASSPDRGRRETQYF
abundance: .
v_gene: TRBV9
j_gene: TRBJ2-5
d_gene: TRBD1

CDR3nt: TGTGCCAGCAACCGACAGGGTTCGTTCTTC
CDR3aa: CASNRQGSFF
abundance: .
v_gene: TRBV7-3
j_gene: TRBJ2-1
d_gene: TRBD1

CDR3nt: TGTGCCAGCAGCCCAAGCTACCGGACGGGAGACTGGGATACGCAGTATTTT
CDR3aa: CASSPSYRTGDWDTQYF
abundance: .
v_gene: TRBV5-4
j_gene: TRBJ2-3
d_gene: .

CDR3nt: TGTGCCAGCAGAGGGACTAGCGGGAGTACGAACACAGATACGCAGTATTTT
CDR3aa: CASRGTSGSTNTDTQYF
abundance: .
v_gene: TRBV28
j_gene: TRBJ2-3
d_gene: TRBD2

CDR3nt: TGTGCCAGCAGTTACCGGCGGAAAGCTGGAAACACCATATATTTT
CDR3aa: CASSYRRKAGNTIYF
abundance: .
v_gene: TRBV6-6
j_gene: TRBJ1-3
d_gene: .

CDR3nt: TGTGCCAGCAGTGGGAGACTAGTCTACGAGCAGTACTTC
CDR3aa: CASSGRLVYEQYF
abundance: .
v_gene: TRBV6-1
j_gene: TRBJ2-7
d_gene: .

CDR3nt: TGCAGTGCTAGCGACAATGAGCAGTTCTTC
CDR3aa: CSASDNEQFF
abundance: .
v_gene: TRBV20-1
j_gene: TRBJ2-1
d_gene: .

CDR3nt: TGTGCCACCAGCAGAGATTACGGGGAAGGGGAAAAACTGTTTTTT
CDR3aa: CATSRDYGEGEKLFF
abundance: .
v_gene: TRBV15
j_gene: TRBJ1-4
d_gene: .

CDR3nt: TGTGCCAGCAGCCCTGACATAAACCAAGAGACCCAGTACTTC
CDR3aa: CASSPDINQETQYF
abundance: .
v_gene: TRBV28
j_gene: TRBJ2-5
d_gene: .

CDR3nt: TGTGCCAGCAGCGGGGGGACTCCCTACGAGCAGTACTTC
CDR3aa: CASSGGTPYEQYF
abundance: .
v_gene: TRBV11-3
j_gene: TRBJ2-7
d_gene: .

CDR3nt: TGTGCCAGCAGCCTGCTACTGGGCACAGATACGCAGTATTTT
CDR3aa: CASSLLLGTDTQYF
abundance: .
v_gene: TRBV28
j_gene: TRBJ2-3
d_gene: .

CDR3nt: TGTGCCAGCAGTGAATACCCGGGACTAACCACCGGGGAGCTGTTTTTT
CDR3aa: CASSEYPGLTTGELFF
abundance: .
v_gene: TRBV6-4
j_gene: TRBJ2-2
d_gene: TRBD2

CDR3nt: TGCAGCGTTGAATCAGGGATGAACACTGAAGCTTTCTTT
CDR3aa: CSVESGMNTEAFF
abundance: few
v_gene: TRBV29-1
j_gene: TRBJ1-1
d_gene: .

CDR3nt: TGTGCCAGCAGCTTAAGGCTTGGGGGACAGGGGGCGCGGGAGACCCAGTACTTC
CDR3aa: CASSLRLGGQGARETQYF
abundance: .
v_gene: TRBV11-3
j_gene: TRBJ2-5
d_gene: TRBD1